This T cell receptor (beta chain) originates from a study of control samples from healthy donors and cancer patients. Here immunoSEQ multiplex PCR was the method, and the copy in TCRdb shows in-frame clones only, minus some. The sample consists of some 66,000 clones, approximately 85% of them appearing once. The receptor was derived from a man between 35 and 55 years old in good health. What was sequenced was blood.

CDR3 DNA sequence: TGCGCCAGCAGCCGCCCCACAGGGGGGACGGAGACCCAGTACTTC. Protein: CASSRPTGGTETQYF. The chain recombines TRBV4-1 with TRBJ2-5, with 8 bases that match TRBD1. The V and J ends lost 4 bases and 5 bases, in that order; junction bases with no gene match: 9. Germline V gene sequence: CDR1 MGHRA, CDR2 YSYEKL. The CDR3 is 15 amino acids.